This T cell receptor (beta chain) was sequenced in a study of OX40 agonist ivuxolimab in advanced cancers. General study points: Average numbers of expanded clones were greater in CD8+ T cells than in CD4+. The CD4+ and CD8+ T cells in the blood had expanded clonally by week 6 at 0.1 to 3.0 mg/kg.

Germline loops: CDR1 SNHLY, CDR2 FYNNEI. This CDR3 has 14 residues. Trimming took 4 bases from V and 6 from J; bases not matched to a gene: 9. This clone was seen only a few times. No antigen is known for it. Here immunoSEQ multiplex PCR was the method, and the copy in TCRdb shows in-frame clones only, minus some. The repertoire holds some 14,000 clones, with around 83% as singletons. The sequence was obtained from an adult with an advanced solid tumor such as melanoma, head and neck, liver or kidney cancer. Here the sequenced sample was CD4+ or CD8+ T cells sorted from blood, taken in a trial of the OX40 agonist ivuxolimab. V gene TRBV2 combines with J gene TRBJ2-7; the match to TRBD1 covers 7 bases. The CDR3 sequence is CASSVGQATTEQYF. CDR3 in DNA: TGTGCCAGCAGTGTAGGACAGGCGACTACCGAGCAGTACTTC.